This TCR beta chain was identified during a study of T cell responses to AZD1222 COVID-19 vaccine. In regard to this clone: No antigen is known for it.

The table came from immunoSEQ multiplex PCR; TCRdb's copy has only in-frame clones and leaves some out. Among about 130,000 clones listed, 65% to 90% were seen once. Germline loops: CDR1 SGHNT, CDR2 YYREEE (reference sequence). Unmatched junction bases numbered 9, after V lost 4 bases and J lost 4 bases. This CDR3 comprises 15 residues. Study-level results: Spike regions recognized by vaccine-associated CD4 TCRs spanned the protein, led by 160-218 and 743-854. Baseline serostatus was positive in only a handful of AZD1222 recipients. Following two doses of AZD1222, Spike-specific TCR breadth and depth rose. The donor group comprised mostly white British people and more females; the analysis possibly underestimated clonal diversity.

The sequences come from peripheral blood, collected on day 0 of AZD1222 vaccination. The TCR originated in an adult in good health. V is TRBV5-4 and J is TRBJ2-5; 8 bases agree with TRBD2. For the CDR3, the DNA is TGTGCCAGCAGCCCCAGCGGGGGCTTCCGAGAGACCCAGTACTTC. Encoded protein: CASSPSGGFRETQYF. The full variable domain, completed using reference TRBV5-4 and TRBJ2-5, is ETGVTQSPTHLIKTRGQQVTLRCSSQSGHNTVSWYQQALGQGPQFIFQYYREEENGRGNFPPRFSGLQFPNYSSELNVNALELDDSALYLCASSPSGGFRETQYFGPGTRLLVL.